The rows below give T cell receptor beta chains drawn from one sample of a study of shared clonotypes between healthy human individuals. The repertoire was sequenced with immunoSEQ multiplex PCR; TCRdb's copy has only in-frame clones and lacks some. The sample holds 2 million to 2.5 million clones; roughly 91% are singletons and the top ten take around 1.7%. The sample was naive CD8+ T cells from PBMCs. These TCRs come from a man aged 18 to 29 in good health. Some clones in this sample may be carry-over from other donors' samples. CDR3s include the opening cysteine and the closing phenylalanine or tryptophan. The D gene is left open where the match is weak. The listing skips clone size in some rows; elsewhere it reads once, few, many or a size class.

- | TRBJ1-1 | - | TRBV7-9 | CASSLHTFSNTEAFF | TGTGCCAGCAGCTTGCACACCTTTTCGAACACTGAAGCTTTCTTT
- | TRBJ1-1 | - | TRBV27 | CASPINTEAFF | TGTGCCAGTCCTATAAACACTGAAGCTTTCTTT
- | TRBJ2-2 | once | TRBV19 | CASSIRGNTGELFF | TGTGCCAGTAGTATTCGTGGAAACACCGGGGAGCTGTTTTTT
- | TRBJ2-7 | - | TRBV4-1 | CASSQDPGSSYEQYF | TGCGCCAGCAGCCAAGATCCGGGATCCTCCTACGAGCAGTACTTC
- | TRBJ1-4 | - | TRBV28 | CASRSPRRNEKLFF | TGTGCCAGCAGATCCCCCCGCAGAAATGAAAAACTGTTTTTT
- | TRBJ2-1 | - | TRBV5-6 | CASSLEHSYYYNEQFF | TGTGCCAGCAGCTTGGAACACTCCTACTACTACAATGAGCAGTTCTTC
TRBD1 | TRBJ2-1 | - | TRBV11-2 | CASSSRDRAYNEQFF | TGTGCCAGCAGCTCCCGGGACAGGGCCTACAATGAGCAGTTCTTC
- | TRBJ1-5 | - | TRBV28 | CATRWGQPQHF | TGTGCCACCCGATGGGGGCAGCCCCAGCATTTT
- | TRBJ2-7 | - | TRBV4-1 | CASSPLSGTAGASRYEQYF | TGCGCCAGCAGCCCCCTGAGCGGGACAGCAGGGGCTAGTAGGTACGAGCAGTACTTC
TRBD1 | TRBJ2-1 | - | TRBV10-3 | CAIGTGVDEQFF | TGTGCCATCGGGACAGGGGTTGATGAGCAGTTCTTC
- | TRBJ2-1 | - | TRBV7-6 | CASSLKEPNEQFF | TGTGCCAGCAGCTTAAAAGAGCCAAATGAGCAGTTCTTC
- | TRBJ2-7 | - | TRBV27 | CASATVGSYEQYF | TGTGCCAGCGCGACGGTCGGCAGCTACGAGCAGTACTTC
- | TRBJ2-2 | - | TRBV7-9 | CASSLAGDGELFF | TGTGCCAGCAGCTTAGCGGGAGACGGGGAGCTGTTTTTT
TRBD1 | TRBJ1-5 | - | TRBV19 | CASSIGTGRSNQPQHF | TGTGCCAGTAGTATAGGGACAGGGAGGAGCAATCAGCCCCAGCATTTT
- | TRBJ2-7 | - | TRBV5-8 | CASSLVGDYEQYF | TGTGCCAGCAGCTTAGTAGGAGACTACGAGCAGTACTTC
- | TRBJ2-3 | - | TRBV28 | CASSLGATRDTQYF | TGTGCCAGCAGTTTGGGAGCCACGAGGGATACGCAGTATTTT
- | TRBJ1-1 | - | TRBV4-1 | CASSQESADVEAFF | TGCGCCAGCAGCCAAGAGTCGGCGGATGTTGAAGCTTTCTTT
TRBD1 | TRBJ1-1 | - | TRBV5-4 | CASSLGWDRGTSSTEAFF | TGTGCCAGCAGCTTGGGATGGGACAGGGGGACCTCGAGCACTGAAGCTTTCTTT
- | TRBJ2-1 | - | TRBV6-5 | CASTHGGDEQFF | TGTGCCAGTACACACGGCGGAGATGAGCAGTTCTTC
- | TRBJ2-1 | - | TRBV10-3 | CAISGADRLNEQFF | TGTGCCATCAGTGGCGCGGACCGCCTCAATGAGCAGTTCTTC
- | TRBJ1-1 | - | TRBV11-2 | CASSLMSGNTEAFF | TGTGCCAGCAGCTTAATGTCGGGGAACACTGAAGCTTTCTTT
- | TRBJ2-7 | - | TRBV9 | CASSSEDRAYEQYF | TGTGCCAGCAGCTCCGAGGACAGAGCCTACGAGCAGTACTTC
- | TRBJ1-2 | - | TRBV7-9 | CASSLVGETYGYTF | TGTGCCAGCAGCTTAGTGGGAGAGACCTATGGCTACACCTTC
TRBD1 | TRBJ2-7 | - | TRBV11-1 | CASSLVGTGVNDEQYF | TGTGCCAGCAGCTTAGTGGGGACAGGGGTAAACGACGAGCAGTACTTC
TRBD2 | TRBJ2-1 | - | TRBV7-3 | CASSSREGGSSYNEQFF | TGTGCCAGCAGCTCACGGGAGGGAGGAAGTTCCTACAATGAGCAGTTCTTC
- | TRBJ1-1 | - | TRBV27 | CASSLSAFTEAFF | TGTGCCAGCAGTTTATCGGCTTTCACTGAAGCTTTCTTT
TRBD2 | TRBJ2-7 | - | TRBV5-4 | CASSLGGTSVYEQYF | TGTGCCAGCAGCTTGGGGGGGACTAGCGTCTACGAGCAGTACTTC
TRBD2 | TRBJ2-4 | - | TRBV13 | CASSYGTSGKNIQYF | TGTGCCAGCAGCTACGGGACTAGTGGCAAAAACATTCAGTACTTC
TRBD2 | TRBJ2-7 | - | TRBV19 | CASSALREGRYEQYF | TGTGCCAGTAGTGCGTTGCGGGAGGGGCGGTACGAGCAGTACTTC
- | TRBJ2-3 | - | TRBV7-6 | CASSLLKEHTQYF | TGTGCCAGCAGCTTATTAAAGGAACATACGCAGTATTTT
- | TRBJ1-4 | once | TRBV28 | CASQQERGEKLFF | TGTGCCAGCCAGCAGGAAAGGGGTGAAAAACTGTTTTTT
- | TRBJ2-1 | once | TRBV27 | CASSLIGSYNEQFF | TGTGCCAGCAGTTTAATAGGCTCCTACAATGAGCAGTTCTTC
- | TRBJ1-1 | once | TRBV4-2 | CASSQGGSTEAFF | TGTGCCAGCAGCCAAGGGGGAAGTACTGAAGCTTTCTTT
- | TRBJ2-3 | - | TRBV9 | CASSTRTESPDTQYF | TGTGCCAGCAGCACCCGGACAGAATCGCCAGATACGCAGTATTTT
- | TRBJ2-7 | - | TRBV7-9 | CASSLESYEQYF | TGTGCCAGCAGCTTGGAGAGCTACGAGCAGTACTTC
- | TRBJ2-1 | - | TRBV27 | CASSLWQFNEQFF | TGTGCCAGCAGTTTATGGCAGTTCAATGAGCAGTTCTTC
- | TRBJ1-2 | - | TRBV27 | CATGALGDGYTF | TGTGCCACGGGGGCCCTAGGGGATGGCTACACCTTC
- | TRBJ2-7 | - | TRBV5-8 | CASSHRPPGPTSYEQYF | TGTGCCAGCAGCCATCGCCCACCGGGACCTACTTCCTACGAGCAGTACTTC
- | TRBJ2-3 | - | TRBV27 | CASSLRQESTDTQYF | TGTGCCAGCAGTTTACGACAGGAAAGCACAGATACGCAGTATTTT
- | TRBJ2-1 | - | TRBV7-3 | CASSLLAGLVKSEQFF | TGTGCCAGCAGCTTATTGGCAGGGCTAGTAAAGAGTGAGCAGTTCTTC
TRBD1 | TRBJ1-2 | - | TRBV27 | CASSFQGDYGYTF | TGTGCCAGCAGTTTTCAGGGGGACTATGGCTACACCTTC
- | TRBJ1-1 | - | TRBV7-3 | CASSLIRQRNTEAFF | TGTGCCAGCAGCTTAATACGGCAGAGGAACACTGAAGCTTTCTTT
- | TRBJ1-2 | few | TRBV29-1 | CSVVGGVNYGYTF | TGCAGCGTTGTAGGAGGGGTTAACTATGGCTACACCTTC
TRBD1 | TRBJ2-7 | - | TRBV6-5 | CATSWTGSSEQYF | TGTGCCACCTCCTGGACAGGGTCGAGCGAGCAGTACTTC
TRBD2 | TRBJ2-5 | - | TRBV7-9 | CASSDGTSGLYQETQYF | TGTGCCAGCAGCGATGGGACTAGCGGCCTGTACCAAGAGACCCAGTACTTC
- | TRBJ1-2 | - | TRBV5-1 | CASSLASDSSYGYTF | TGCGCCAGCAGCTTGGCCTCGGACAGTTCCTATGGCTACACCTTC
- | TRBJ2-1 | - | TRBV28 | CASHRRPFGLAPHEQFF | TGTGCCAGTCACCGTAGACCATTCGGGCTAGCACCCCATGAGCAGTTCTTC
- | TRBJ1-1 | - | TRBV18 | CASSPMQGRDNSEAFF | TGTGCCAGCTCACCAATGCAGGGTAGGGATAATAGTGAAGCTTTCTTT
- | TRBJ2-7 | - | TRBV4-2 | CASSQVGQVYEQYF | TGTGCCAGCAGCCAAGTGGGGCAGGTCTACGAGCAGTACTTC
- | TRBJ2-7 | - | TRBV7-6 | CASSLRELHEQYF | TGTGCCAGCAGCTTAAGGGAGCTCCACGAGCAGTACTTC